This T cell receptor (beta chain) is drawn from a study of CD8 T cells in ankylosing spondylitis. Points from the study as a whole: It appeared that ankylosing spondylitis blood was characterized by a TCR beta motif of under ten highly homologous variants. Significant enrichment of disease-linked clones was reported in matched ankylosing spondylitis synovial fluid. Within peripheral blood, clones linked to disease were CD8+ and relatively rare.

The V gene end was trimmed by 11 bases and the J gene end by 2 bases; junction bases not matched to a gene: 4. Germline V lookup: CDR1 MNHNS, CDR2 SASEGT. The CDR3 length is 13 residues. 5'-RACE, quantitative and with molecular barcodes, yielded the TCR beta libraries. One entry per CDR3 protein results from TCRdb running MiXCR on the 5' RACE reads. The data show 500,000 or so distinct CDR3 sequences, under 5.5% seen once. This clonotype was seen many times. Its antigen is currently unknown. The source material was blood, either unsorted or a sorted T cell fraction (not recorded which). The origin of this receptor is a male donor with ankylosing spondylitis. The chain carries TRBV6-1 and TRBJ1-2; TRBD1 matches 11 bases. This chain's CDR3 is CASGTGGNYGYTF. In DNA form, the CDR3 reads TGTGCCTCCGGGACAGGGGGGAACTATGGCTACACCTTC.